A selection of T cell receptor beta chains follows, all from one sample in a study of blood T cell repertoires in COVID-19. Using immunoSEQ multiplex PCR, the repertoire was profiled, and TCRdb retains in-frame clones only, with some absent. The table includes about 120,000 clones, 84% detected once. Material: PBMCs or T cells enriched from blood (not recorded which). Every receptor here comes from a woman aged 25-40 years who had recovered from COVID-19. Both conserved end residues are part of each CDR3. The order of the fields is clone size, J gene, D gene, V gene, CDR3 protein, CDR3 DNA. The D gene is left open where the match is weak. Size values are once, few and many counts, or a class for expanded clones, and some rows have none.

abundance: -; j_gene: TRBJ1-3; d_gene: -; v_gene: TRBV7-2; CDR3aa: CASSPLLRSGNTIYF; CDR3nt: TGTGCCAGCAGCCCCCTTCTGAGATCTGGAAACACCATATATTTT
abundance: once; j_gene: TRBJ2-7; d_gene: TRBD1; v_gene: TRBV18; CDR3aa: CASSPTQGADEQYF; CDR3nt: TGTGCCAGCTCACCTACACAGGGGGCGGACGAGCAGTACTTC
abundance: -; j_gene: TRBJ2-5; d_gene: -; v_gene: TRBV28; CDR3aa: CASERRETQYF; CDR3nt: TGTGCCAGCGAGCGGAGGGAGACCCAGTACTTC
abundance: few; j_gene: TRBJ1-5; d_gene: -; v_gene: TRBV28; CDR3aa: CASRHRQWRRGQPQHF; CDR3nt: TGTGCCAGCAGACATAGACAGTGGAGGCGGGGTCAGCCCCAGCATTTT
abundance: -; j_gene: TRBJ1-4; d_gene: TRBD1; v_gene: TRBV28; CDR3aa: CASKARGTTNEKLFF; CDR3nt: TGTGCCAGCAAGGCCAGGGGGACAACTAATGAAAAACTGTTTTTT
abundance: -; j_gene: TRBJ1-6; d_gene: -; v_gene: TRBV6-5; CDR3aa: CASRLQEAYNSPLHF; CDR3nt: TGTGCCAGCAGACTACAGGAAGCATATAATTCACCCCTCCACTTT
abundance: -; j_gene: TRBJ1-5; d_gene: -; v_gene: TRBV18; CDR3aa: CASSPTSGGAAPGNQPQHF; CDR3nt: TGTGCCAGCTCACCAACGAGCGGGGGCGCGGCCCCAGGCAATCAGCCCCAGCATTTT
abundance: -; j_gene: TRBJ2-2; d_gene: TRBD2; v_gene: TRBV28; CDR3aa: CAHEGGGTGELFF; CDR3nt: TGTGCCCACGAAGGCGGGGGCACCGGGGAGCTGTTTTTT
abundance: -; j_gene: TRBJ2-1; d_gene: -; v_gene: TRBV5-1; CDR3aa: CASSYLQRTSYNEQFF; CDR3nt: TGCGCCAGCAGCTACCTCCAGCGGACTTCCTACAATGAGCAGTTCTTC
abundance: few; j_gene: TRBJ2-7; d_gene: TRBD2; v_gene: TRBV6-5; CDR3aa: CASNLAGDSYEQYF; CDR3nt: TGTGCCAGCAATCTAGCGGGGGACTCCTACGAGCAGTACTTC
abundance: -; j_gene: TRBJ1-2; d_gene: -; v_gene: TRBV27; CDR3aa: CASSFGGRGGYTF; CDR3nt: TGTGCCAGCAGTTTTGGGGGGAGGGGTGGCTACACCTTC
abundance: few; j_gene: TRBJ1-1; d_gene: TRBD1; v_gene: TRBV9; CDR3aa: CASSFRTGRDTEAFF; CDR3nt: TGTGCCAGCAGCTTCCGGACAGGGAGGGACACTGAAGCTTTCTTT
abundance: -; j_gene: TRBJ1-5; d_gene: -; v_gene: TRBV4-1; CDR3aa: CASSPNLYSNQPQHF; CDR3nt: TGCGCCAGCAGCCCTAACCTTTATAGCAATCAGCCCCAGCATTTT
abundance: -; j_gene: TRBJ2-5; d_gene: -; v_gene: TRBV2; CDR3aa: CASSEGRETQYF; CDR3nt: TGTGCCAGCAGTGAAGGGCGGGAGACCCAGTACTTC
abundance: -; j_gene: TRBJ2-1; d_gene: TRBD1; v_gene: TRBV7-2; CDR3aa: CASSSDRGRDEQFF; CDR3nt: TGTGCCAGCAGCTCGGACAGGGGGCGGGATGAGCAGTTCTTC
abundance: -; j_gene: TRBJ2-1; d_gene: -; v_gene: TRBV25-1; CDR3aa: CASKEWSSYNEQFF; CDR3nt: TGTGCCAGCAAGGAGTGGAGCTCCTACAATGAGCAGTTCTTC
abundance: few; j_gene: TRBJ1-3; d_gene: -; v_gene: TRBV9; CDR3aa: CASSPRSGSSGNTIYF; CDR3nt: TGTGCCAGCAGCCCCCGCTCCGGGAGCTCTGGAAACACCATATATTTT
abundance: many; j_gene: TRBJ2-2; d_gene: TRBD2; v_gene: TRBV25-1; CDR3aa: CASRASGTNTGELFF; CDR3nt: TGTGCCAGCAGGGCTAGCGGGACGAACACCGGGGAGCTGTTTTTT
abundance: -; j_gene: TRBJ2-2; d_gene: TRBD1; v_gene: TRBV11-2; CDR3aa: CASSPKTGTNTGELFF; CDR3nt: TGTGCCAGCAGCCCCAAGACAGGGACGAACACCGGGGAGCTGTTTTTT
abundance: -; j_gene: TRBJ1-1; d_gene: -; v_gene: TRBV29-1; CDR3aa: CSAGRGANTEAFF; CDR3nt: TGCAGCGCCGGGAGGGGTGCAAACACTGAAGCTTTCTTT
abundance: -; j_gene: TRBJ1-2; d_gene: -; v_gene: TRBV5-1; CDR3aa: CASSLQGIRYGYTF; CDR3nt: TGCGCCAGCAGCTTGCAGGGTATCCGCTATGGCTACACCTTC
abundance: -; j_gene: TRBJ1-1; d_gene: TRBD1; v_gene: TRBV18; CDR3aa: CASSPWTGMNTEAFF; CDR3nt: TGTGCCAGCTCACCATGGACAGGCATGAACACTGAAGCTTTCTTT
abundance: -; j_gene: TRBJ1-5; d_gene: TRBD1; v_gene: TRBV28; CDR3aa: CASSFQGARNQPQHF; CDR3nt: TGTGCCAGCAGTTTTCAGGGGGCGCGTAATCAGCCCCAGCATTTT
abundance: -; j_gene: TRBJ2-1; d_gene: TRBD2; v_gene: TRBV7-9; CDR3aa: CASSSNLAGGPGSYNEQFF; CDR3nt: TGTGCCAGCAGCTCCAATTTAGCGGGAGGGCCCGGCTCCTACAATGAGCAGTTCTTC
abundance: -; j_gene: TRBJ2-1; d_gene: TRBD2; v_gene: TRBV11-2; CDR3aa: CASSLVGVAGGFF; CDR3nt: TGTGCCAGCAGCTTAGTGGGAGTAGCGGGAGGTTTCTTC
abundance: few; j_gene: TRBJ2-1; d_gene: -; v_gene: TRBV4-3; CDR3aa: CASSRQLADTYNEQFF; CDR3nt: TGCGCCAGCAGCCGCCAGCTAGCTGATACCTACAATGAGCAGTTCTTC
abundance: -; j_gene: TRBJ1-1; d_gene: -; v_gene: TRBV28; CDR3aa: CASSYRRVEAFF; CDR3nt: TGTGCCAGCAGTTATCGACGGGTTGAAGCTTTCTTT
abundance: -; j_gene: TRBJ2-2; d_gene: TRBD1; v_gene: TRBV9; CDR3aa: CASSVARTGVGKLFF; CDR3nt: TGTGCCAGCAGCGTAGCCCGGACAGGGGTGGGGAAGCTGTTTTTT
abundance: -; j_gene: TRBJ1-2; d_gene: TRBD1; v_gene: TRBV29-1; CDR3aa: CSVEGLSGGDYGYTF; CDR3nt: TGCAGCGTTGAAGGATTGTCAGGGGGCGACTATGGCTACACCTTC
abundance: -; j_gene: TRBJ1-2; d_gene: -; v_gene: TRBV29-1; CDR3aa: CSVEGDSNYGYTF; CDR3nt: TGCAGCGTTGAGGGGGACTCTAACTATGGCTACACCTTC
abundance: -; j_gene: TRBJ1-1; d_gene: -; v_gene: TRBV7-9; CDR3aa: CASSLDRNTEAFF; CDR3nt: TGTGCCAGCAGCTTGGACAGGAACACTGAAGCTTTCTTT
abundance: -; j_gene: TRBJ1-3; d_gene: TRBD1; v_gene: TRBV7-6; CDR3aa: CASSRQGFARGNTIYF; CDR3nt: TGTGCCAGCAGCCGACAGGGTTTCGCGCGCGGAAACACCATATATTTT
abundance: -; j_gene: TRBJ2-1; d_gene: TRBD2; v_gene: TRBV28; CDR3aa: CAGRSGLAGANEQFF; CDR3nt: TGTGCCGGCAGGTCGGGACTAGCGGGAGCAAATGAGCAGTTCTTC
abundance: -; j_gene: TRBJ2-5; d_gene: -; v_gene: TRBV7-8; CDR3aa: CASSPGLPQYF; CDR3nt: TGTGCCAGCAGCCCAGGACTCCCGCAGTACTTC
abundance: -; j_gene: TRBJ1-2; d_gene: TRBD1; v_gene: TRBV19; CDR3aa: CASSQQGVYGYTF; CDR3nt: TGTGCCAGTAGTCAGCAGGGGGTCTATGGCTACACCTTC
abundance: -; j_gene: TRBJ1-5; d_gene: -; v_gene: TRBV15; CDR3aa: CATSRGGGRDQPQHF; CDR3nt: TGTGCCACCAGCAGAGGAGGGGGGAGGGATCAGCCCCAGCATTTT
abundance: few; j_gene: TRBJ1-5; d_gene: -; v_gene: TRBV12-3/TRBV12-4; CDR3aa: CASRPTGNQPQHF; CDR3nt: TGTGCCAGCAGGCCCACAGGGAATCAGCCCCAGCATTTT
abundance: -; j_gene: TRBJ2-7; d_gene: TRBD2; v_gene: TRBV10-3; CDR3aa: CAISGLAGVSEQYF; CDR3nt: TGTGCCATCAGCGGACTAGCGGGAGTTAGCGAGCAGTACTTC
abundance: -; j_gene: TRBJ2-7; d_gene: -; v_gene: TRBV6-6; CDR3aa: CASSPPGFAGEQYF; CDR3nt: TGTGCCAGCAGTCCACCGGGCTTCGCGGGGGAGCAGTACTTC
abundance: -; j_gene: TRBJ2-1; d_gene: TRBD2; v_gene: TRBV29-1; CDR3aa: CSVAVLAGVGLLYNEQFF; CDR3nt: TGCAGCGTTGCCGTTCTAGCGGGAGTTGGTCTTCTCTACAATGAGCAGTTCTTC
abundance: -; j_gene: TRBJ1-2; d_gene: -; v_gene: TRBV28; CDR3aa: CASSLLGEVANYGYTF; CDR3nt: TGTGCCAGCAGTTTATTAGGGGAAGTCGCTAACTATGGCTACACCTTC
abundance: -; j_gene: TRBJ2-4; d_gene: TRBD2; v_gene: TRBV7-2; CDR3aa: CASSLAWTSGRNIQYF; CDR3nt: TGTGCCAGCAGCTTAGCGTGGACTAGCGGGAGAAACATTCAGTACTTC
abundance: -; j_gene: TRBJ2-6; d_gene: TRBD1; v_gene: TRBV9; CDR3aa: CASNGPTGEYGANVLTF; CDR3nt: TGTGCCAGCAACGGACCGACAGGGGAATATGGGGCCAACGTCCTGACTTTC
abundance: -; j_gene: TRBJ2-7; d_gene: TRBD2; v_gene: TRBV30; CDR3aa: CAWSVIRLAVDYEQYF; CDR3nt: TGTGCCTGGAGTGTAATTAGGCTAGCGGTAGACTACGAGCAGTACTTC
abundance: once; j_gene: TRBJ1-4; d_gene: TRBD1; v_gene: TRBV27; CDR3aa: CASSLRGGRTTNEKLFF; CDR3nt: TGTGCCAGCAGTTTAAGAGGGGGCAGGACGACTAATGAAAAACTGTTTTTT
abundance: -; j_gene: TRBJ1-1; d_gene: -; v_gene: TRBV3-1/TRBV3-2; CDR3aa: CASPHRVLNTEAFF; CDR3nt: TGTGCCAGCCCCCACAGGGTGCTGAACACTGAAGCTTTCTTT
abundance: -; j_gene: TRBJ2-2; d_gene: TRBD1; v_gene: TRBV29-1; CDR3aa: CSVASPSTGPNTGELFF; CDR3nt: TGCAGCGTTGCGAGCCCCTCGACAGGGCCCAACACCGGGGAGCTGTTTTTT
abundance: -; j_gene: TRBJ2-2; d_gene: -; v_gene: TRBV10-3; CDR3aa: CAISLQVTGELFF; CDR3nt: TGTGCCATCAGCTTACAGGTCACCGGGGAGCTGTTTTTT
abundance: -; j_gene: TRBJ1-5; d_gene: TRBD1; v_gene: TRBV2; CDR3aa: CASRYGQGNQPQHF; CDR3nt: TGTGCCAGCAGATACGGACAGGGTAACCAGCCCCAGCATTTT
abundance: -; j_gene: TRBJ1-4; d_gene: TRBD1; v_gene: TRBV10-1; CDR3aa: CASSEKDRGNEKLFF; CDR3nt: TGCGCCAGCAGTGAAAAGGACAGGGGTAATGAAAAACTGTTTTTT
abundance: -; j_gene: TRBJ1-2; d_gene: -; v_gene: TRBV11-1; CDR3aa: CASSFAGQVGYTF; CDR3nt: TGTGCCAGCAGCTTCGCGGGCCAGGTCGGCTACACCTTC
abundance: once; j_gene: TRBJ2-1; d_gene: -; v_gene: TRBV4-2; CDR3aa: CASSQPVVEGNEQFF; CDR3nt: TGTGCCAGCAGCCAACCTGTTGTGGAGGGCAATGAGCAGTTCTTC
abundance: -; j_gene: TRBJ1-1; d_gene: TRBD1; v_gene: TRBV7-2; CDR3aa: CASSTGAARATEAFF; CDR3nt: TGTGCCAGCAGCACAGGGGCCGCGAGGGCCACTGAAGCTTTCTTT
abundance: few; j_gene: TRBJ1-5; d_gene: -; v_gene: TRBV30; CDR3aa: CACSRGENQPQHF; CDR3nt: TGTGCCTGCTCCCGCGGGGAGAATCAGCCCCAGCATTTT
abundance: -; j_gene: TRBJ1-5; d_gene: TRBD1; v_gene: TRBV19; CDR3aa: CASSSDRGQPQHF; CDR3nt: TGTGCCAGTAGTAGCGACAGGGGTCAGCCCCAGCATTTT
abundance: -; j_gene: TRBJ2-6; d_gene: TRBD2; v_gene: TRBV9; CDR3aa: CASSVRTSGSLGANVLTF; CDR3nt: TGTGCCAGCAGCGTTCGGACTAGCGGGAGTCTGGGGGCCAACGTCCTGACTTTC
abundance: -; j_gene: TRBJ2-4; d_gene: -; v_gene: TRBV19; CDR3aa: CASSRTLRAKNIQYF; CDR3nt: TGTGCCAGTAGTCGGACTCTGAGAGCCAAAAACATTCAGTACTTC